The present TCR beta chain was sequenced within a study of cytomegalovirus exposure and HLA in healthy donors. The table came from immunoSEQ multiplex PCR; TCRdb's copy has only in-frame clones and leaves some out. The sample shows roughly 120,000 clones, approximately 90% of them seen only once. Germline CDR1 reads SGHRS; CDR2 reads YFSETQ. V gave up 0 bases and J gave up 1 base; unmatched junction bases: 6. The CDR3 length is 16 residues. This clone showed up just once. This sequence was found in a man aged 18 to 29 in good health and CMV-seronegative. Sample: PBMCs. The chain is built from TRBV5-1 and TRBJ2-5, with 7 bases lining up with TRBD1. DNA for the CDR3: TGCGCCAGCAGCTTGGGGGGACAGACCTTCCAAGAGACCCAGTACTTC. Encoded protein: CASSLGGQTFQETQYF.